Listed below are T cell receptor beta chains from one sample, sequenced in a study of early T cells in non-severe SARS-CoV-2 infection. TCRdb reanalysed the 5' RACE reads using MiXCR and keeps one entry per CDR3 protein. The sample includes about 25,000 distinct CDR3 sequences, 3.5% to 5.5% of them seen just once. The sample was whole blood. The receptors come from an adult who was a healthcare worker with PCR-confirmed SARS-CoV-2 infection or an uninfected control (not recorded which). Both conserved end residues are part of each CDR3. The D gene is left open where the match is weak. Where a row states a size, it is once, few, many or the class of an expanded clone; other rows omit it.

CDR3: CASSSSQYLSTQYF
DNA: TGTGCCAGCAGCTCTAGTCAGTACCTCTCGACGCAGTATTTT
size: many
J: TRBJ2-3
V: TRBV11-2
D: -

CDR3: CTSSYGQGGEKLFF
DNA: TGTACCAGCAGTTACGGTCAGGGGGGAGAAAAACTGTTTTTT
size: -
J: TRBJ1-4
V: TRBV6-5
D: TRBD1

CDR3: CASSYQRQGPNTEAFF
DNA: TGTGCCAGCAGCTACCAAAGACAGGGTCCGAACACTGAAGCTTTCTTT
size: many
J: TRBJ1-1
V: TRBV5-6
D: TRBD1

CDR3: CSVEIRKETQYF
DNA: TGCAGCGTTGAGATTAGAAAAGAGACCCAGTACTTC
size: many
J: TRBJ2-5
V: TRBV29-1
D: -

CDR3: CASSYLHEQYF
DNA: TGTGCCAGCAGTTATCTCCACGAGCAGTACTTC
size: -
J: TRBJ2-7
V: TRBV6-2/TRBV6-3
D: -

CDR3: CASSKRLNDDEQYF
DNA: TGTGCCAGCAGCAAACGTCTTAACGACGACGAGCAGTACTTC
size: -
J: TRBJ2-7
V: TRBV21-1
D: -

CDR3: CASSLKRQETQYF
DNA: TGTGCCAGCAGTTTAAAGCGACAAGAGACCCAGTACTTC
size: many
J: TRBJ2-5
V: TRBV12-3/TRBV12-4
D: -

CDR3: CSAEPGQGTDEQFF
DNA: TGCAGTGCTGAACCGGGACAGGGGACTGATGAGCAGTTCTTC
size: many
J: TRBJ2-1
V: TRBV20-1
D: TRBD1

CDR3: CASRRRGLAGKQETQYF
DNA: TGTGCCAGCAGGCGGCGGGGACTAGCGGGAAAGCAAGAGACCCAGTACTTC
size: many
J: TRBJ2-5
V: TRBV6-5
D: TRBD2

CDR3: CASSLLGDSSYNEQFF
DNA: TGTGCCAGCAGTCTCTTGGGGGACAGCTCCTACAATGAGCAGTTCTTC
size: -
J: TRBJ2-1
V: TRBV3-1
D: TRBD1

CDR3: CASSNRADGYTF
DNA: TGTGCCAGTAGTAACAGGGCGGATGGCTACACCTTC
size: many
J: TRBJ1-2
V: TRBV19
D: -

CDR3: CASSGGQGPDPSYEQYF
DNA: TGCGCCAGCAGCGGGGGACAGGGGCCCGACCCTTCCTACGAGCAGTACTTC
size: many
J: TRBJ2-7
V: TRBV5-1
D: TRBD1